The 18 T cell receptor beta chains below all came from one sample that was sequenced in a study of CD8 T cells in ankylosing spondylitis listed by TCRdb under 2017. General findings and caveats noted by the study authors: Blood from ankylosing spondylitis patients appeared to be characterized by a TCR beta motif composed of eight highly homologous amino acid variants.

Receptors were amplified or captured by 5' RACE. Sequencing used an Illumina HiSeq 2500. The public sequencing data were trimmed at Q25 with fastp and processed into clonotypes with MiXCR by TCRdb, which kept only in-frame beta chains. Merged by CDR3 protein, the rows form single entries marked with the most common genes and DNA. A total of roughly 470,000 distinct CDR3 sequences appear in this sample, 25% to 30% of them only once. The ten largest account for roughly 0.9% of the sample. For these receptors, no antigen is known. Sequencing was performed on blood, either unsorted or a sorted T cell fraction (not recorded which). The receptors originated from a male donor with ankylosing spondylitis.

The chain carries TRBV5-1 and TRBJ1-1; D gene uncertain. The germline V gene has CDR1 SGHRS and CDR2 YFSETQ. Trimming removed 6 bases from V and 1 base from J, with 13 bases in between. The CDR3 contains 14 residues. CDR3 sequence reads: CASTLTYPNTEAFF. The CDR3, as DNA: TGCGCCAGCACCCTCACCTACCCGAACACTGAAGCTTTCTTT. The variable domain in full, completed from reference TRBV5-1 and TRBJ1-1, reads KAGVTQTPRYLIKTRGQQVTLSCSPISGHRSVSWYQQTPGQGLQFLFEYFSETQRNKGNFPGRFSGRQFSNSRSEMNVSTLELGDSALYLCASTLTYPNTEAFFGQGTRLTVV.

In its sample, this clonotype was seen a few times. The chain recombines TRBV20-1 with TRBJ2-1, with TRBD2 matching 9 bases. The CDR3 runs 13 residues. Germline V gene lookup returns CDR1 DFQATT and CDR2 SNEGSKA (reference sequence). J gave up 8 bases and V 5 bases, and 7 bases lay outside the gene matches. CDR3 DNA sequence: TGCAGTGCTCAAAGCGGGAGGTTAGATGAGCAGTTCTTC. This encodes CSAQSGRLDEQFF.

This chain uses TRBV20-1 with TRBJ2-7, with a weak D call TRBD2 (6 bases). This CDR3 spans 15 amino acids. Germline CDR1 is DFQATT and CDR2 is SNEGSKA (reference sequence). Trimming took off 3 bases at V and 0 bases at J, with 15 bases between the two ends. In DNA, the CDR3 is TGCAGTGCTAGTTACACTAACGGGAGCTCCTACGAGCAGTACTTC. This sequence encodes CSASYTNGSSYEQYF.

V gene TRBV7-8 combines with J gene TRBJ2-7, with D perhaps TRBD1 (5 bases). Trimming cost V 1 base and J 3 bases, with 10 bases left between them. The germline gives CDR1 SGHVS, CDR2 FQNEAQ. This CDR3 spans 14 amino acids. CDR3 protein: CASSLGQSSYEQYF. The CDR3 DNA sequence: TGTGCCAGCAGCTTAGGACAGTCCAGCTACGAGCAGTACTTC.

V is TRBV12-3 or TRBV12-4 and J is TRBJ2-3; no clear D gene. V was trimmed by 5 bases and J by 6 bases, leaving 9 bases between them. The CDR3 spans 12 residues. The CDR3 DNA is TGTGCCAGCAGTATTGTTGGGGATACGCAGTATTTT. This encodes CASSIVGDTQYF.

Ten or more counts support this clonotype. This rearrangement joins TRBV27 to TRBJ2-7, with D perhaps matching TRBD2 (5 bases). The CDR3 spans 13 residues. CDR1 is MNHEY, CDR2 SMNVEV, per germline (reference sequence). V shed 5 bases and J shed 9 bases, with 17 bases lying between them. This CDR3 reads CASSREGGLGQYF. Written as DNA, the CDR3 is TGTGCCAGCAGTAGAGAAGGAGGTCTTGGGCAGTACTTC.

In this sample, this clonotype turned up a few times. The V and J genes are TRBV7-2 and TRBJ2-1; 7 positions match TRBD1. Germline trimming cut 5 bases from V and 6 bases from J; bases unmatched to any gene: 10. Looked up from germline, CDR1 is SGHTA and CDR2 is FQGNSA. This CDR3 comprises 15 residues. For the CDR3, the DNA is TGTGCCAGCAGCAAAGGACAGGCCGCCATCAATGAGCAGTTCTTC. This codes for CASSKGQAAINEQFF.

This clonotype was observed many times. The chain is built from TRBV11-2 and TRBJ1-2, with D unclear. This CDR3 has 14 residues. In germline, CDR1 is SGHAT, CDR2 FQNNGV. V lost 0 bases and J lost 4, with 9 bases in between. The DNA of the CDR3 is TGTGCCAGCAGCTTAGATCCGGCAGGCTATGGCTACACCTTC. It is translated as CASSLDPAGYGYTF.

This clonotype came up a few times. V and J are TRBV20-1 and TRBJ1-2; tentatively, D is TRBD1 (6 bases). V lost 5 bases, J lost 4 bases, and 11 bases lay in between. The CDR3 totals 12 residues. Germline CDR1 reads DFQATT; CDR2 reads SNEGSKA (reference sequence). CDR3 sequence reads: CSADRTFYGYTF. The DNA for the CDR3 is TGCAGTGCTGACAGGACCTTCTATGGCTACACCTTC.

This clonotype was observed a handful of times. Here the CDR3 reads CSAREEGRGIQYF. The CDR3, as DNA: TGCAGTGCTAGAGAGGAGGGTAGGGGCATTCAGTACTTC. The rearrangement links TRBV20-1 to TRBJ2-4; tentatively, D is TRBD2 (6 bases). V lost 0 bases, J lost 9 bases, and 12 bases lay in between. This CDR3 is built from 13 residues. CDR1 DFQATT and CDR2 SNEGSKA come from the germline V gene (reference sequence).

This CDR3 reads CASSRDRGNEKLFF. CDR3 sequence (DNA): TGTGCCAGCAGTCGGGACCGTGGTAATGAAAAACTGTTTTTT. The chain has TRBV12-3 or TRBV12-4 and TRBJ1-4, with D perhaps TRBD1 (5 bases). This CDR3 has 14 residues. Trimming cost V 5 bases and J 4 bases, with 11 bases left between them.

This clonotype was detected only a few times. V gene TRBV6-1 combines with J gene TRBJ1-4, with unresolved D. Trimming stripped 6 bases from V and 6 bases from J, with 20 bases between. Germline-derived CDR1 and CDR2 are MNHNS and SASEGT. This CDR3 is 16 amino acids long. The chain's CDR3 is CASRPPPGGGDEKLFF. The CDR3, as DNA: TGTGCCAGCAGGCCGCCCCCTGGAGGCGGCGATGAAAAACTGTTTTTT.

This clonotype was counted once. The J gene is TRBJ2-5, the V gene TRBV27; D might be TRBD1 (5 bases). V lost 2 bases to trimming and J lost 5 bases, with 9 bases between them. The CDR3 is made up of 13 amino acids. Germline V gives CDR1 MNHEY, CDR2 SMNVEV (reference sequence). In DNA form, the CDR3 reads TGTGCCAGCAGTTTACACAGGCGGGAGACCCAGTACTTC. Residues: CASSLHRRETQYF.

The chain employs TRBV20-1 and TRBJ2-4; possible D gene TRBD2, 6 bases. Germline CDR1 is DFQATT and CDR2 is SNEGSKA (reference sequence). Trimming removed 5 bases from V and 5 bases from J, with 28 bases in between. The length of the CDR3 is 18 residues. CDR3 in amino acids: CSAGITPGTTRRQNIQYF. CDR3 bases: TGCAGTGCTGGAATCACCCCTGGTACGACTAGGAGACAAAACATTCAGTACTTC.

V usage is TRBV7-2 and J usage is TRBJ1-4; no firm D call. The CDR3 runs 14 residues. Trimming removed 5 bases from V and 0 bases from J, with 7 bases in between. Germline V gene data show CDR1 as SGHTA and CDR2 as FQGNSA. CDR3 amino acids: CASSERATNEKLFF. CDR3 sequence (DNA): TGTGCCAGCAGCGAGAGAGCAACTAATGAAAAACTGTTTTTT. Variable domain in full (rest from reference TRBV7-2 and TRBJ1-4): GAGVSQSPSNKVTEKGKDVELRCDPISGHTALYWYRQSLGQGLEFLIYFQGNSAPDKSGLPSDRFSAERTGGSVSTLTIQRTQQEDSAVYLCASSERATNEKLFFGSGTQLSVL.

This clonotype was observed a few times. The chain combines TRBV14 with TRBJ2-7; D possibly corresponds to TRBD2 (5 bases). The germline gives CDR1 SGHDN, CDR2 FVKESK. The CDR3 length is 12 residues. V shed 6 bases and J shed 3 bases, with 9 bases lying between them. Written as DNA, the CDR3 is TGTGCCAGCAGGGTAGCGAACTACGAGCAGTACTTC. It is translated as CASRVANYEQYF.

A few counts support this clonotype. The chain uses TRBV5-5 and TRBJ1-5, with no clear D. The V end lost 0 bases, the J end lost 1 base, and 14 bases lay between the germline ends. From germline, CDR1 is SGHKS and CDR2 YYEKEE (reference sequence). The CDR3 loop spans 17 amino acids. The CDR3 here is CASSLGYLSRSNQPQHF. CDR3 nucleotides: TGTGCCAGCAGCTTGGGATACTTATCGCGGAGCAATCAGCCCCAGCATTTT. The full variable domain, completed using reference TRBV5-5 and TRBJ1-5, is DAGVTQSPTHLIKTRGQQVTLRCSPISGHKSVSWYQQVLGQGPQFIFQYYEKEERGRGNFPDRFSARQFPNYSSELNVNALLLGDSALYLCASSLGYLSRSNQPQHFGDGTRLSIL.

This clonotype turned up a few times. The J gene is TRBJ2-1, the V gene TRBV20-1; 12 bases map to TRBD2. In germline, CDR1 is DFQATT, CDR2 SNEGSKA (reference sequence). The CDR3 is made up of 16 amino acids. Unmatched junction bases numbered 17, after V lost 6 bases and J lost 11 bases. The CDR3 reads CSAKPYSGTSGLKQFF. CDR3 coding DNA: TGCAGTGCAAAACCCTATTCCGGGACTAGCGGGCTTAAGCAGTTCTTC.